In its sample, the clone carrying this T cell receptor (beta chain) is medium-sized. CDR1 and CDR2 from the germline V gene are MNHEY and SMNVEV (reference sequence). The CDR3 extends over 13 amino acids. V lost 0 bases to trimming and J lost 4 bases, with 6 bases between them. The data belong to a study of T-cell memory formation after mild COVID-19. TCRdb processed the 5' RACE reads anew with MiXCR; each CDR3 protein has one entry. The table lists roughly 110,000 distinct CDR3 sequences, about a fifth of them singletons, with approximately 40% in the top ten. Sequenced sample: PBMCs or a T cell subset sorted from them (not recorded which). This sequence was found in a man aged 18 to 30 who had mild COVID-19 (a few samples of this study predate the infection). Cell type and time point are not known. The chain couples TRBV27 to TRBJ1-2; the D is unclear. The chain's CDR3 is CASSLSDGYGYTF. The CDR3 DNA follows: TGTGCCAGCAGTTTATCTGACGGCTATGGCTACACCTTC.